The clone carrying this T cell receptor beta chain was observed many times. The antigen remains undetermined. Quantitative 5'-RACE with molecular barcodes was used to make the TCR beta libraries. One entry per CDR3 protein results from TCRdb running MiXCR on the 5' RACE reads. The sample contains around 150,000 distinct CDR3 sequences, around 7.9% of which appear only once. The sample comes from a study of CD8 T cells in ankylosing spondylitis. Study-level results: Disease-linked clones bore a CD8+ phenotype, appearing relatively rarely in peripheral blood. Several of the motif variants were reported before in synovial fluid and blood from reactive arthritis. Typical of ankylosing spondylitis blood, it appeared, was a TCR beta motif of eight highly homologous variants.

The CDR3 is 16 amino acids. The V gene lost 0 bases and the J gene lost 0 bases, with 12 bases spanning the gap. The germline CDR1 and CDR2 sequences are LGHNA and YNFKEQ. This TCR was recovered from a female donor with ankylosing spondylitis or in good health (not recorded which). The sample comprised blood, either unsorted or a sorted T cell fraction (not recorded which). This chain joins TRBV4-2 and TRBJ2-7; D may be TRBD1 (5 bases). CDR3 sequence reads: CASSQDAGLASYEQYF. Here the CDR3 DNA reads TGTGCCAGCAGCCAAGATGCAGGGCTCGCCTCCTACGAGCAGTACTTC.